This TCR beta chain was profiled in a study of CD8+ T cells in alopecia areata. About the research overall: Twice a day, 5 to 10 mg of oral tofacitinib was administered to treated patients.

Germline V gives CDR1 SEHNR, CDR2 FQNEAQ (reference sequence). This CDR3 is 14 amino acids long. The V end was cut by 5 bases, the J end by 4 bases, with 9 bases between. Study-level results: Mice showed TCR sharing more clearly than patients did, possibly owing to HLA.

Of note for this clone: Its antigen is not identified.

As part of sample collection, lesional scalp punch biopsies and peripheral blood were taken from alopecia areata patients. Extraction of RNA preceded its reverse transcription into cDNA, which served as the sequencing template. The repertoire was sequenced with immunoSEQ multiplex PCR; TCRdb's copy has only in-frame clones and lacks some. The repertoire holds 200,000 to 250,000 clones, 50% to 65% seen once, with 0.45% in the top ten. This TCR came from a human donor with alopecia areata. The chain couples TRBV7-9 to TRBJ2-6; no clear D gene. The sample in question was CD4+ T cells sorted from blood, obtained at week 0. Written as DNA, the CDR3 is TGTGCCAGCAGCCTAAGCTACGGGGCCAACGTCCTGACTTTC. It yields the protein CASSLSYGANVLTF.